A single sample is the source of the 12 T cell receptor beta chains below, sequenced in a study of CD8 T cells in Susac syndrome. Reverse transcription used about 0.45 to 1 ug RNA and random hexamers. TCRdb passed the immunoSEQ multiplex PCR reads through MiXCR, listing each CDR3 protein once. The table records 150,000 to 200,000 distinct CDR3 sequences, over 85% of them present only once. Sequencing was carried out using CD4+ T cells from PBMCs. All receptors come from a human donor in good health.

The genes are TRBV30 and TRBJ1-5, with a possible D match to TRBD1 (6 bases). Trimming took 5 bases from V and 0 from J, leaving 8 bases between them. Germline loops: CDR1 GTSNPN, CDR2 SVGIG (reference sequence). The CDR3 spans 13 residues. The CDR3 spells CAWGTNSNQPQHF. In DNA, the CDR3 is TGTGCCTGGGGGACAAATAGCAATCAGCCCCAGCATTTT.

This clonotype was picked up one time. This chain joins TRBV15 and TRBJ1-5; the D is unclear. V was shortened by 0 bases and J by 4 bases, with 4 bases between the two germline ends. Germline V gives CDR1 LNHNV, CDR2 YYDKDF (reference sequence). There are 13 residues in the CDR3. CDR3: CATSRDRNQPQHF. In nucleotides, the CDR3 is TGTGCCACCAGCAGAGATCGAAATCAGCCCCAGCATTTT.

This clonotype was recorded only once. The V call is TRBV29-1, the J call TRBJ2-7, with D tentatively TRBD1 (6 bases). The V end lost 7 bases, the J end lost 1 base, and 17 bases lay between the germline ends. Germline CDR1 SQVTM, CDR2 ANQGSEA. CDR3 length equals 14 residues. The CDR3 reads CSASRGTPSYEQYF. As DNA, the CDR3 is TGCAGCGCCTCCCGAGGGACACCATCCTACGAGCAGTACTTC.

Worth noting for this clonotype: Compared with germline, one end of the junction differs, possibly owing to a read error. This sequence joins TRBV7-2 and TRBJ2-1, with 9 bases that match TRBD2. Germline V gene sequence: CDR1 SGHTA, CDR2 FQGNSA. CDR3 length: 14 amino acids. The CDR3 region is CASSPQFGLAGSRF. The CDR3 DNA is TGTGCCAGCAGCCCCCAATTTGGGCTAGCGGGGTCCCGTTTC.

The V and J genes are TRBV30 and TRBJ2-1; 7 bases are shared with TRBD2. The CDR3 sequence is 15 residues long. Unmatched junction bases numbered 12, after V lost 7 bases and J lost 3 bases. CDR1 and CDR2 (germline): GTSNPN, SVGIG (reference sequence). Written as DNA, the CDR3 is TGTGCCTTCCTCCCCTCAGCGGGACTCTACAATGAGCAGTTCTTC. Its protein is CAFLPSAGLYNEQFF.

The gene calls are TRBV29-1 and TRBJ1-2; no clear D gene. Trimming left V 6 bases short and J 0 bases short, with 8 bases between. The CDR3 runs 12 residues. In germline, CDR1 is SQVTM, CDR2 ANQGSEA. Here the CDR3 reads CSVVLPNYGYTF. In nucleotides, the CDR3 is TGCAGCGTCGTCTTACCTAACTATGGCTACACCTTC.

The J gene is TRBJ1-5, the V gene TRBV15; 8 nucleotides agree with TRBD1. V trimming: 5 bases; J trimming: 2 bases; junction bases outside the gene matches: 17. Germline V gene lookup returns CDR1 LNHNV and CDR2 YYDKDF (reference sequence). The length of the CDR3 is 19 residues. CDR3 DNA: TGTGCCACCAGCCCACAGCGGGCAGGGGGCCTGTATGGCAATCAGCCCCAGCATTTT. It yields the protein CATSPQRAGGLYGNQPQHF.

The V gene is TRBV7-9, the J gene TRBJ1-5, with a weak D call TRBD1 (5 bases). V dropped 6 bases and J dropped 5 bases, with 11 bases sitting between them. The CDR3 is made up of 13 amino acids. Germline assignment: CDR1 SEHNR and CDR2 FQNEAQ (reference sequence). CDR3 bases: TGTGCCAGCAGGCGGGACGGTGATCAGCCCCAGCATTTT. Protein sequence: CASRRDGDQPQHF.

The gene calls are TRBV30 and TRBJ1-5, with 9 bases fitting TRBD1. Trimming removed 3 bases from V and 6 bases from J; junction bases left unmatched: 3. Germline CDR1 GTSNPN, CDR2 SVGIG (reference sequence). CDR3 length: 13 amino acids. CDR3 region: CAWSGQGIQPQHF. In DNA form, the CDR3 reads TGTGCCTGGAGCGGACAGGGGATTCAGCCCCAGCATTTT. The complete variable domain, with remaining parts taken from reference TRBV30 and TRBJ1-5, reads SQTIHQWPATLVQPVGSPLSLECTVEGTSNPNLYWYRQAAGRGLQLLFYSVGIGQISSEVPQNLSASRPQDRQFILSSKKLLLSDSGFYLCAWSGQGIQPQHFGDGTRLSIL.

The chain carries TRBV27 and TRBJ2-2, with a tentative D call TRBD2 (7 bases). V was clipped by 3 bases and J by 2 bases, with 13 bases between them. This CDR3 is 16 amino acids long. Looked up from germline, CDR1 is MNHEY and CDR2 is SMNVEV (reference sequence). The CDR3 protein is CASSLGGTRNTGELFF. CDR3 bases: TGTGCCAGCAGTTTGGGAGGGACACGCAACACCGGGGAGCTGTTTTTT.

This chain links TRBV4-3 with TRBJ2-1; 8 bases map to TRBD2. The germline gives CDR1 LGHNA, CDR2 YSLEER. Trimming removed 10 bases from V and 8 bases from J; junction bases left unmatched: 10. This CDR3 has 13 residues. The CDR3 DNA follows: TGCGCCAAAGGGCAGCGGGGGAGGGATGAGCAGTTCTTC. As protein: CAKGQRGRDEQFF.

This chain uses TRBV12-3 or TRBV12-4 with TRBJ1-5, with D possibly being TRBD1 (5 bases). CDR3 length: 16 amino acids. The V gene lost 3 bases and the J gene lost 5 bases, with 17 bases spanning the gap. The CDR3 nucleotides are TGTGCCAGCAGTTTGGGGACCGGCTGGACCCATCAGCCCCAGCATTTT. It is translated as CASSLGTGWTHQPQHF.